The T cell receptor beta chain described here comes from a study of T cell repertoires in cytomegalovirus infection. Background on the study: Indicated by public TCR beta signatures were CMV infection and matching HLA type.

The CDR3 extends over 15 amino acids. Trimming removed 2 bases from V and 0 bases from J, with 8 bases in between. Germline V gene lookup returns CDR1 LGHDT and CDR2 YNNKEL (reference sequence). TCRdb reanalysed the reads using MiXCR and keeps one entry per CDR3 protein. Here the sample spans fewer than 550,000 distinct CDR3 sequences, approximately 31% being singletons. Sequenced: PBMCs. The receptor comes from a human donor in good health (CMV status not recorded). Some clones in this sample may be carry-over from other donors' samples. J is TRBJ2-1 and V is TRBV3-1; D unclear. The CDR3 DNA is TGTGCCAGCAGCCAATACAGTAGCTCCTACAATGAGCAGTTCTTC. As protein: CASSQYSSSYNEQFF.